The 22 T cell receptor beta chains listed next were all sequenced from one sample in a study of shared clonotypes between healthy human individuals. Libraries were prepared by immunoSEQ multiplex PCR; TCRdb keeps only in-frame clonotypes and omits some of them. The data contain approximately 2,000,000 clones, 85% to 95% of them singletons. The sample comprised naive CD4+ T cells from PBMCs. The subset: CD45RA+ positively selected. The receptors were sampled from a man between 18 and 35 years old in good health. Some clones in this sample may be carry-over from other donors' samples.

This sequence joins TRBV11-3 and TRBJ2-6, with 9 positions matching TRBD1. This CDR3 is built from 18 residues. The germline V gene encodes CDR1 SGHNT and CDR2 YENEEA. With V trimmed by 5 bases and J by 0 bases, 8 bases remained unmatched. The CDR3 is CASSPMGTGYSGANVLTF. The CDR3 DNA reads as TGTGCCAGCAGCCCCATGGGGACAGGGTACTCTGGGGCCAACGTCCTGACTTTC.

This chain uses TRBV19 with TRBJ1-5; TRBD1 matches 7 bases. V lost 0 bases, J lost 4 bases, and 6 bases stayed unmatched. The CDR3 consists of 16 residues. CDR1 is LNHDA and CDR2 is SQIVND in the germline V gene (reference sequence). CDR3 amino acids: CASSIDRDRSNQPQHF. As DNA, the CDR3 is TGTGCCAGTAGTATAGATCGGGACAGATCAAATCAGCCCCAGCATTTT.

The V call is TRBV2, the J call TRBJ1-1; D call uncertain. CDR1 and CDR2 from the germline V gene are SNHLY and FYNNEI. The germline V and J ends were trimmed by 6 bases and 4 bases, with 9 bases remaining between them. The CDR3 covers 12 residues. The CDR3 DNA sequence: TGTGCCAGCAGGCTCTGGGGCACTGAAGCTTTCTTT. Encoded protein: CASRLWGTEAFF. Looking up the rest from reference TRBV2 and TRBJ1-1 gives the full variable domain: EPEVTQTPSHQVTQMGQEVILRCVPISNHLYFYWYRQILGQKVEFLVSFYNNEISEKSEIFDDQFSVERPDGSNFTLKIRSTKLEDSAMYFCASRLWGTEAFFGQGTRLTVV.

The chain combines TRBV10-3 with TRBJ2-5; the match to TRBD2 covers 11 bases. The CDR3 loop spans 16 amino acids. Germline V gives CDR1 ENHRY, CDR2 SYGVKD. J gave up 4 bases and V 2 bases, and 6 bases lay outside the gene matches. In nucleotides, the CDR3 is TGTGCCATCAGTGAGGTAGCGGGAGGGCCAAGAGAGACCCAGTACTTC. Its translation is CAISEVAGGPRETQYF.

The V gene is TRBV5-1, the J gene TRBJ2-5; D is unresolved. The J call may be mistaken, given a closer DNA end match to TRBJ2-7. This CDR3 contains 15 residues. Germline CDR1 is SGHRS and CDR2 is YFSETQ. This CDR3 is CASSLDGLSSYEQYF. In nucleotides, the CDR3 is TGCGCCAGCAGCTTGGATGGGTTAAGCTCCTACGAGCAGTACTTC.

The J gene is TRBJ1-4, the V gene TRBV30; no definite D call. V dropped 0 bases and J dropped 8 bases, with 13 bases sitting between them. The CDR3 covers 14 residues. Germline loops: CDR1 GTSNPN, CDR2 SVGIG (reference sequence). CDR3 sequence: CAWSVIMGGEKLFF. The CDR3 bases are TGTGCCTGGAGTGTTATTATGGGTGGGGAAAAACTGTTTTTT.

The DNA of the CDR3 is TGTGCCAGCAGTCGGAAGGGGACTATCTACGAGCAGTACTTC. Encoded protein: CASSRKGTIYEQYF. The rearrangement joins TRBV2 to TRBJ2-7, with 7 bases lining up with TRBD2. CDR1 is SNHLY, CDR2 FYNNEI, per germline. After removal of 5 bases from V and 3 bases from J, the junction contained 7 bases not matched to a gene. The CDR3 sequence is 14 residues long.

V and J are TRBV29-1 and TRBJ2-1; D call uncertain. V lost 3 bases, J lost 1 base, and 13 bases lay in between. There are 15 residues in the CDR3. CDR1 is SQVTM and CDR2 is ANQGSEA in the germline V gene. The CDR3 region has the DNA TGCAGCGTTGAGGGAAGCGCACCATCCTACAATGAGCAGTTCTTC. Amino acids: CSVEGSAPSYNEQFF.

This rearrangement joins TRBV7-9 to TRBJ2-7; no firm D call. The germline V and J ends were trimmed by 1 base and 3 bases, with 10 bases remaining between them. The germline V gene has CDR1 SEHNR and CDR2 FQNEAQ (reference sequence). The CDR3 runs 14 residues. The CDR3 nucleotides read TGTGCCAGCAGCTTAGGAGGTTCCGACTACGAGCAGTACTTC. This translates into CASSLGGSDYEQYF.

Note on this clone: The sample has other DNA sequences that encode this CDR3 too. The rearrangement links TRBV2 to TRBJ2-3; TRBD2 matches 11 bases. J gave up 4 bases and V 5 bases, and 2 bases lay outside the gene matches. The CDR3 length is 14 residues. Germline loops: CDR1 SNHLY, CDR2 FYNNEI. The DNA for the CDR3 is TGTGCCAGCAGTTTAGCGGGAGGGCCAGATACGCAGTATTTT. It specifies CASSLAGGPDTQYF.

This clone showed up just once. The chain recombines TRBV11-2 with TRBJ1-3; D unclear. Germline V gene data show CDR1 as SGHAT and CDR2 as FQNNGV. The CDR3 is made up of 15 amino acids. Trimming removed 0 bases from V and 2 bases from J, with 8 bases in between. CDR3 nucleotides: TGTGCCAGCAGCTTAGATCTCCGTACTGGAAACACCATATATTTT. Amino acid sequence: CASSLDLRTGNTIYF.

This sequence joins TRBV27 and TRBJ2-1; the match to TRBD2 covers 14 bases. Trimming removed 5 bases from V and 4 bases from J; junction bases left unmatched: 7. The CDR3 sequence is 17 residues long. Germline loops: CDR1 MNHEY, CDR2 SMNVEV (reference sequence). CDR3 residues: CASSDPRLAGGYNEQFF. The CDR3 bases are TGTGCCAGCAGTGACCCCCGACTAGCGGGAGGGTACAATGAGCAGTTCTTC.

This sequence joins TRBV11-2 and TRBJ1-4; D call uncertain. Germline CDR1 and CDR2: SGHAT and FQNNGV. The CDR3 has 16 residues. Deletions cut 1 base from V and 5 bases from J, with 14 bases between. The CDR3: CASSLAGALTNEKLFF. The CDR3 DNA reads TGTGCCAGCAGCTTAGCGGGAGCGCTTACAAATGAAAAACTGTTTTTT.

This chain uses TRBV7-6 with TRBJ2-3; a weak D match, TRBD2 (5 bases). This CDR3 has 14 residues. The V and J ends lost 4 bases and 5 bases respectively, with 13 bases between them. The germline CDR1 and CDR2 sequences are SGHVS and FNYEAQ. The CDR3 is CASSSTYREDTQYF. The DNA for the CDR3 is TGTGCCAGCAGCTCAACCTACCGGGAAGATACGCAGTATTTT.

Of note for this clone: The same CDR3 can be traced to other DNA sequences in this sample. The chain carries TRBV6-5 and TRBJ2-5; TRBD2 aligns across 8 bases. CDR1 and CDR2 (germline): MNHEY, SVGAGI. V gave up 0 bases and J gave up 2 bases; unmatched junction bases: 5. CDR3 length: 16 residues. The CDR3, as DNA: TGTGCCAGCAGTTACTCGGTTAGCGGGACTCAAGAGACCCAGTACTTC. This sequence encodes CASSYSVSGTQETQYF.

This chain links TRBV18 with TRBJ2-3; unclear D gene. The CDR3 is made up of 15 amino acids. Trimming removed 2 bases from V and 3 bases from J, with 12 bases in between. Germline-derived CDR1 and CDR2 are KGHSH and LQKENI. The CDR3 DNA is TGTGCCAGCTCACCAGGTCAGCTTGGGACAGATACGCAGTATTTT. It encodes CASSPGQLGTDTQYF.

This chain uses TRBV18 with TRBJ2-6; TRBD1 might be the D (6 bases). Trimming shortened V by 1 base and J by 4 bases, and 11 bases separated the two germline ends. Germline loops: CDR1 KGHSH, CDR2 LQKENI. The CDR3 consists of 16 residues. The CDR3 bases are TGTGCCAGCTCACCACTAGGGACATCGGGGGCCAACGTCCTGACTTTC. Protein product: CASSPLGTSGANVLTF.

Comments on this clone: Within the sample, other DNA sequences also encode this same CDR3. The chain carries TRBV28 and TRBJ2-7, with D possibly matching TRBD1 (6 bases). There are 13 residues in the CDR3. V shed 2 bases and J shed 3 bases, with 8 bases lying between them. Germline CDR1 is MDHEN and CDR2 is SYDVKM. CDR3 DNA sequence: TGTGCCAGCAGTTTAGGGACATACTACGAGCAGTACTTC. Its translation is CASSLGTYYEQYF.

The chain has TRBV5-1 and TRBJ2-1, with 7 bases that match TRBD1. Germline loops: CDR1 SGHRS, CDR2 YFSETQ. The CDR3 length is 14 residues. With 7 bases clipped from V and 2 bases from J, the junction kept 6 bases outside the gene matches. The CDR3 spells CASVDRDTYNEQFF. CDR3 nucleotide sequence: TGCGCCAGCGTAGACAGGGATACCTACAATGAGCAGTTCTTC. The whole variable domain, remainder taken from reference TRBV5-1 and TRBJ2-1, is KAGVTQTPRYLIKTRGQQVTLSCSPISGHRSVSWYQQTPGQGLQFLFEYFSETQRNKGNFPGRFSGRQFSNSRSEMNVSTLELGDSALYLCASVDRDTYNEQFFGPGTRLTVL.

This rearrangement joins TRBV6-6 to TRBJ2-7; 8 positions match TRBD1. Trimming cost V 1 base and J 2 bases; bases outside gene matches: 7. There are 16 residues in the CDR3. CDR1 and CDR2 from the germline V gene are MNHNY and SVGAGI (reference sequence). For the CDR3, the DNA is TGTGCCAGCAGTTACTTGGGGACAGGAAAAGCCTACGAGCAGTACTTC. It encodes CASSYLGTGKAYEQYF.

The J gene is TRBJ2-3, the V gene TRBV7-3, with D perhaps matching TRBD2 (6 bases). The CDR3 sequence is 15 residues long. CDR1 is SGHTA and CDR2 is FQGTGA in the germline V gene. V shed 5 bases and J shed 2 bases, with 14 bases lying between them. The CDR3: CASSPLAGHTDTQYF. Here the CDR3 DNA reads TGTGCCAGCAGCCCCCTTGCGGGGCACACAGATACGCAGTATTTT.

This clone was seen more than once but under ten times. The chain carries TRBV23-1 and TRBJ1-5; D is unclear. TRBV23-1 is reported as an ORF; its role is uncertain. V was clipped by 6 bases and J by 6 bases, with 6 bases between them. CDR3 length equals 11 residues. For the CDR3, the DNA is TGCGCCAGCAGGAGGAGTCAGCCCCAGCATTTT. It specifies CASRRSQPQHF.